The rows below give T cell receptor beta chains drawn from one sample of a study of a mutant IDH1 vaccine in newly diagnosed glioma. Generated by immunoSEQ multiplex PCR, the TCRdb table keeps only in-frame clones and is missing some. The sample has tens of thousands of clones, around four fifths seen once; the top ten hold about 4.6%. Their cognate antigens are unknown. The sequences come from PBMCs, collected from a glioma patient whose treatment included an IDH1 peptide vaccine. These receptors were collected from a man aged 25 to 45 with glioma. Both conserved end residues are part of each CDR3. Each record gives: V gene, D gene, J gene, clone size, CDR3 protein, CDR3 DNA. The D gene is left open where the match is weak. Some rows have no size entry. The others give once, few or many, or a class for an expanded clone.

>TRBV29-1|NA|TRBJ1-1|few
CSVWEGSGTEAFF
TGCAGCGTTTGGGAGGGGTCAGGGACTGAAGCTTTCTTT
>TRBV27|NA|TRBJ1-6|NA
CASSFYREGSPLHF
TGTGCCAGCAGTTTCTACAGGGAGGGCTCACCCCTCCACTTT
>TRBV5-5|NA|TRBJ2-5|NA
CASSLVGELGQYF
TGTGCCAGCAGCTTGGTAGGGGAGTTGGGCCAGTACTTC
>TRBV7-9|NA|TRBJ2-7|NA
CASSHFIQGTYEQYF
TGTGCCAGCAGCCATTTCATACAGGGTACCTACGAGCAGTACTTC
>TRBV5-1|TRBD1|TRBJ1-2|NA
CASSFFSRDSDFYGYTF
TGCGCCAGCAGCTTCTTCTCCCGGGACAGCGATTTCTATGGCTACACCTTC
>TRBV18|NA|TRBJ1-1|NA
CASSPSASAVNTEAFF
TGTGCCAGCTCACCATCCGCGAGCGCAGTGAACACTGAAGCTTTCTTT
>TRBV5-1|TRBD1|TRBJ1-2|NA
CASSSDRGPYGYTF
TGCGCCAGCAGCTCGGACAGGGGCCCCTATGGCTACACCTTC
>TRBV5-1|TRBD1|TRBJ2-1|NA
CASSLTGGNNEQFF
TGCGCCAGCAGCTTGACAGGGGGCAATAATGAGCAGTTCTTC
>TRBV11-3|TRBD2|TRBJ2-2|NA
CASPVAGAFANTGELFF
TGTGCCAGCCCTGTAGCGGGGGCGTTCGCGAACACCGGGGAGCTGTTTTTT
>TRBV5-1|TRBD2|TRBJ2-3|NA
CASSSRSGGAPDTQYF
TGCGCCAGCAGCTCCCGGAGCGGGGGGGCCCCAGATACGCAGTATTTT
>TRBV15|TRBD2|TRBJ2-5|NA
CATSRDGLGSGGQETQYF
TGTGCCACCAGCAGAGATGGGTTAGGTAGCGGGGGCCAAGAGACCCAGTACTTC
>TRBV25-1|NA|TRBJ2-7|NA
CASSEFGAYEQYF
TGTGCCAGCAGTGAATTCGGGGCCTACGAGCAGTACTTC
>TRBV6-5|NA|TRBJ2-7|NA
CASSYSSRSGEQYF
TGTGCCAGCAGTTACTCGAGCCGGTCGGGCGAGCAGTACTTC
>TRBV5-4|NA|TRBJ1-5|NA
CASSLGGEVEPQHF
TGTGCCAGCAGCTTGGGAGGGGAAGTGGAGCCCCAGCATTTT
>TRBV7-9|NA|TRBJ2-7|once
CASSLPGGEQYF
TGTGCCAGCAGCTTACCAGGGGGGGAGCAGTACTTC
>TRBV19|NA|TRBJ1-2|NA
CASSMASAGYGYTF
TGTGCCAGTAGTATGGCCAGCGCCGGCTATGGCTACACCTTC
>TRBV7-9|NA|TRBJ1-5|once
CASSPGSDNSNQPQHF
TGTGCCAGCAGCCCGGGGTCCGACAATAGCAATCAGCCCCAGCATTTT
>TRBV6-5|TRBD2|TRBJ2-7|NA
CASSYSAGATYEQYF
TGTGCCAGCAGTTACTCAGCGGGGGCCACCTACGAGCAGTACTTC
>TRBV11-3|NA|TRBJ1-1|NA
CASSAGGRQNTEAFF
TGTGCCAGCAGCGCCGGGGGCAGACAGAACACTGAAGCTTTCTTT
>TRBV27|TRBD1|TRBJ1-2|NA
CASSRDRGLVGYTF
TGTGCCAGCAGCCGGGACAGGGGTTTGGTCGGCTACACCTTC
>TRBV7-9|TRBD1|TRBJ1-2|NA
CASSFLEPKGARTNGYTF
TGTGCCAGCAGCTTTTTAGAACCGAAGGGGGCGCGTACTAATGGCTACACCTTC
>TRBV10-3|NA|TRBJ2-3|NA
CAISDERVSTDTQYF
TGTGCCATCAGTGACGAGCGGGTTAGCACAGATACGCAGTATTTT
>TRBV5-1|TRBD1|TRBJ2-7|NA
CASSLRRTGAPFSYEQYF
TGCGCCAGCAGCTTGAGGAGGACAGGGGCCCCATTTTCCTACGAGCAGTACTTC
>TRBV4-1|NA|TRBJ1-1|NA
CASSQDDAARGEAFF
TGCGCCAGCAGCCAAGACGACGCTGCGAGGGGTGAAGCTTTCTTT
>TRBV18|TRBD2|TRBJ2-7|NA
CASSPGDYPKTYEQYF
TGTGCCAGCTCACCCGGGGACTACCCAAAAACCTACGAGCAGTACTTC
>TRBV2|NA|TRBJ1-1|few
CASSRRWDTEAFF
TGTGCCAGCAGTCGGAGGTGGGACACTGAAGCTTTCTTT
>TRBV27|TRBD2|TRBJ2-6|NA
CASSLGGAGANVLTF
TGTGCCAGCAGTTTAGGGGGGGCTGGGGCCAACGTCCTGACTTTC
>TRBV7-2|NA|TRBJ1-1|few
CASSLDRNTEAFF
TGTGCCAGCAGCCTTGACAGAAACACTGAAGCTTTCTTT
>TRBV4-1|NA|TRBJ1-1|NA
CASSQDRGGPNTEAFF
TGCGCCAGCAGCCAAGATAGGGGGGGACCGAACACTGAAGCTTTCTTT
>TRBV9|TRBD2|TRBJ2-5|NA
CASSEGTSGGTKETQYF
TGTGCCAGCAGTGAGGGGACTAGCGGGGGAACAAAAGAGACCCAGTACTTC
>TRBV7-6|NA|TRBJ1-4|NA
CASSLDEKLFF
TGTGCCAGCAGCTTAGATGAAAAACTGTTTTTT
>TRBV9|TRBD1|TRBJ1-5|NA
CASSHTGGSNQPQHF
TGTGCCAGCAGCCACACAGGGGGTAGCAATCAGCCCCAGCATTTT
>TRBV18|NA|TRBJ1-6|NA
CASSLDRKNSPLHF
TGTGCCAGCTCATTGGACAGAAAAAATTCACCCCTCCACTTT
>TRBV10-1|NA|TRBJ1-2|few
CASSERAGGHYGYTF
TGCGCCAGCAGTGAGCGGGCAGGAGGTCACTATGGCTACACCTTC
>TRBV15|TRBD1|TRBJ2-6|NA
CATSGQGARGANVLTF
TGTGCCACCAGCGGACAGGGGGCAAGGGGGGCCAACGTCCTGACTTTC
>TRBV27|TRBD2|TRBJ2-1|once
CASRHSASGGNNEQFF
TGTGCCAGCAGGCATTCGGCTAGCGGGGGGAACAATGAGCAGTTCTTC
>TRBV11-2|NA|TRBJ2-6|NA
CASSLDPDSGANVLTF
TGTGCCAGCAGCTTGGACCCGGACTCTGGGGCCAACGTCCTGACTTTC
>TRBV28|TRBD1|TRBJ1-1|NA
CASSLPTGGNTEAFF
TGTGCCAGCAGTTTACCGACAGGGGGGAACACTGAAGCTTTCTTT
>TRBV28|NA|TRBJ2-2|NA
CASTPGWGDTGELFF
TGTGCCAGCACCCCCGGGTGGGGGGATACCGGGGAGCTGTTTTTT
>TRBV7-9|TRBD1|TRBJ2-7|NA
CASSLTGDEQYF
TGTGCCAGCAGCTTGACAGGGGACGAGCAGTACTTC
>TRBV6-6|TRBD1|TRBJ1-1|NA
CASSPSGGEAFF
TGTGCCAGCAGTCCCTCAGGGGGTGAAGCTTTCTTT
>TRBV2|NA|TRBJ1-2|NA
CASFLGQLYGYTF
TGTGCCAGCTTCCTTGGACAGCTCTATGGCTACACCTTC
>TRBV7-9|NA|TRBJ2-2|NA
CASSEDLAGELFF
TGTGCCAGCAGCGAGGATCTGGCCGGGGAGCTGTTTTTT
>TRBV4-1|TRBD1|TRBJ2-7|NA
CASSLDRGGEQYF
TGCGCCAGCAGCCTAGACAGGGGAGGCGAGCAGTACTTC
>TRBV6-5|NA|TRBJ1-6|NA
CAARDSLWSPLHF
TGTGCCGCCAGGGACTCCCTTTGGTCACCCCTCCACTTT
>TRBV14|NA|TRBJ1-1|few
CASSQYSYTEAFF
TGTGCCAGCAGCCAATACAGCTACACTGAAGCTTTCTTT
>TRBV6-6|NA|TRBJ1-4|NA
CASSYPGVGEKLFF
TGTGCCAGCAGTTATCCCGGGGTCGGGGAAAAACTGTTTTTT
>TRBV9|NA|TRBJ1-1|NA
CASSVGPGRMNTEAFF
TGTGCCAGCAGCGTCGGTCCGGGGCGTATGAACACTGAAGCTTTCTTT
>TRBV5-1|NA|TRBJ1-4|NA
CASSLSVGTNEKLFF
TGCGCCAGCAGCTTGTCGGTCGGGACTAATGAAAAACTGTTTTTT
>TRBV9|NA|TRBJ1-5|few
CASSVGGSSNQPQHF
TGTGCCAGCAGCGTAGGAGGGTCTAGCAATCAGCCCCAGCATTTT
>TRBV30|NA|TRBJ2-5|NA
CAWKSESRRQTQYF
TGTGCCTGGAAATCAGAAAGCCGTCGACAGACCCAGTACTTC
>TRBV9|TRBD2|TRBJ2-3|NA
CASSARGLAGGPDTQYF
TGTGCCAGCAGCGCAAGAGGTCTAGCGGGGGGGCCGGATACGCAGTATTTT
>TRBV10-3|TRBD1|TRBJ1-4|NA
CAIRSGQSNEKLFF
TGTGCCATCAGATCGGGACAGAGCAATGAAAAACTGTTTTTT